A selection of T cell receptor beta chains follows, all from one sample in a study of T cell repertoires in cytomegalovirus infection. TCRdb itself ran the reads through MiXCR, one entry per CDR3 protein. The table has approximately 700,000 distinct CDR3 sequences, 35% seen once. Sequenced input: PBMCs. These receptors originate from a human donor in good health (CMV status not recorded). Some clones in this sample may be carry-over from other donors' samples. Each CDR3 is given with its conserved first and last residue. Each record gives: J gene, V gene, CDR3 protein.

j_gene: TRBJ1-2; v_gene: TRBV5-4; CDR3aa: CASVGTAHGYTF
j_gene: TRBJ1-6; v_gene: TRBV11-2; CDR3aa: CASSLEGANSPLHF
j_gene: TRBJ2-1; v_gene: TRBV5-3; CDR3aa: CASSLGGLAGVYNEQFF
j_gene: TRBJ2-1; v_gene: TRBV3-1; CDR3aa: CASSPGGTYNEQFF
j_gene: TRBJ1-2; v_gene: TRBV19; CDR3aa: CASSIDRARSGYTF
j_gene: TRBJ1-5; v_gene: TRBV28; CDR3aa: CASCLTLGNQPQHF
j_gene: TRBJ2-7; v_gene: TRBV7-2; CDR3aa: CASSDRTRRGEQYF
j_gene: TRBJ2-7; v_gene: TRBV10-3; CDR3aa: CAIRGQGPYEQYF
j_gene: TRBJ1-4; v_gene: TRBV7-2; CDR3aa: CASSLWGATNEKLFF
j_gene: TRBJ1-3; v_gene: TRBV30; CDR3aa: CAWLGAGRSGNTIYF
j_gene: TRBJ2-3; v_gene: TRBV10-3; CDR3aa: CAISLETATDTQYF
j_gene: TRBJ1-5; v_gene: TRBV19; CDR3aa: CASSIGGFNQPQHF
j_gene: TRBJ2-1; v_gene: TRBV7-9; CDR3aa: CASSPSRNEQFF
j_gene: TRBJ1-3; v_gene: TRBV28; CDR3aa: CASSAALTVFVGNTIYF
j_gene: TRBJ2-2; v_gene: TRBV29-1; CDR3aa: CSVVEGGRGELFF
j_gene: TRBJ1-3; v_gene: TRBV6-1; CDR3aa: CASSEAGAGNTIYF
j_gene: TRBJ1-1; v_gene: TRBV10-3; CDR3aa: CAISGQNTEAFF
j_gene: TRBJ2-1; v_gene: TRBV7-2; CDR3aa: CASSFDRGRYNEQFF
j_gene: TRBJ1-1; v_gene: TRBV10-3; CDR3aa: CAISDGFRDTEAFF
j_gene: TRBJ2-7; v_gene: TRBV7-2; CDR3aa: CASSRPPCEVSYEPYF
j_gene: TRBJ1-1; v_gene: TRBV12-3/TRBV12-4; CDR3aa: CASSLKMVTSTEAFF
j_gene: TRBJ1-5; v_gene: TRBV12-3/TRBV12-4; CDR3aa: CASSWTSSNQPQHF